The present entry profiles one TCR beta chain with its context. Method: immunoSEQ multiplex PCR; TCRdb's copy keeps in-frame clones and lacks some. Of some 120,000 clones listed, approximately 94% were seen once; the top ten hold about 1.5%. The data were obtained in a study of control samples from healthy donors and cancer patients. The CDR3 loop spans 14 amino acids. Trimming cost V 2 bases and J 7 bases, with 12 bases left between them. Germline CDR1 and CDR2: KGHSH and LQKENI. The chain recombines TRBV18 with TRBJ2-1, with D perhaps TRBD2 (5 bases). This TCR came from a man aged 50 to 59 with head and neck cancer. The sample taken for sequencing was PBMCs. CDR3 coding DNA: TGTGCCAGCTCACCAGAGGGCCGGGTGAATGAGCAGTTCTTC. Translating it yields CASSPEGRVNEQFF.